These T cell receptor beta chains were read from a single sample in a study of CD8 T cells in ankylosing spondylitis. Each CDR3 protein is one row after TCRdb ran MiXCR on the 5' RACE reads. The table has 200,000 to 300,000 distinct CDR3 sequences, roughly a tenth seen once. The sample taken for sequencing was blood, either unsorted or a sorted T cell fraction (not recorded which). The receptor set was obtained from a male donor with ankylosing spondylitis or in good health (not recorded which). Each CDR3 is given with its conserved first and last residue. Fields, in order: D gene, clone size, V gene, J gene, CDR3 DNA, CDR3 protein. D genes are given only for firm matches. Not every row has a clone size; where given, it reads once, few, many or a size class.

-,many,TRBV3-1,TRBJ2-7,TGTGCCAGCAGCCAGAGGGCCCCAAACTCCTACGAGCAGTACTTC,CASSQRAPNSYEQYF
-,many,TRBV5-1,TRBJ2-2,TGCGCCAGCAGCTTGGAGTTGTTCTGGGGGGACACCGGGGAGCTGTTTTTT,CASSLELFWGDTGELFF
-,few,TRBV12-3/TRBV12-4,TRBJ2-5,TGTGCCAGCAGTACCAGCTGGGGCACAGTGGGACAAGAGACCCAGTACTTC,CASSTSWGTVGQETQYF
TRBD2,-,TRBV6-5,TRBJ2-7,TGTGCCAGCAGTTCTAGCGGGGGGCTCCCCTTCTACGAGCAGTACTTC,CASSSSGGLPFYEQYF
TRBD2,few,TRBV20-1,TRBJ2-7,TGCAGTGCTAGGGTCCCAATGGAGCGGGGCACCTACGAGCAGTACTTC,CSARVPMERGTYEQYF
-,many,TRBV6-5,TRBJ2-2,TGTGCCAGCGGTAACACCGGGGAGCTGTTTTTT,CASGNTGELFF
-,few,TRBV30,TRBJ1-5,TGTGCCTCTATGGGGGGGGAAGGTCAGCCCCAGCATTTT,CASMGGEGQPQHF
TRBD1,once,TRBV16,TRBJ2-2,TGTGCCAGCAGCCGACGCAGGGGGAACGGGGAGCTGTTTTTT,CASSRRRGNGELFF
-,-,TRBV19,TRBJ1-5,TGTGCCAGTAGCCCAGCGGCTCTCAATCAGCCCCAGCATTTT,CASSPAALNQPQHF
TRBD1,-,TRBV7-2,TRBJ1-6,TGTGCCAGCAGTCTACAGGGACAGGGAAATTCACCCCTCCACTTT,CASSLQGQGNSPLHF
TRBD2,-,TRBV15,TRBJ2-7,TGTGCCACAACCGAGGCGGGGGAGACCTACGAGCAGTACTTC,CATTEAGETYEQYF
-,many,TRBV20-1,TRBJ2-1,TGCAGTGCTATTCGACTCGATCCAACCTACAATGAGCAGTTCTTC,CSAIRLDPTYNEQFF
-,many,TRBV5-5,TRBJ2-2,TGTGCCAGCAGCTTGGAGTTCAACACCGGGGAGCTGTTTTTT,CASSLEFNTGELFF
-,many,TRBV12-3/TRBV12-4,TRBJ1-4,TGTGCCAGCATCGGCAGGGTAGGAGAAAAACTGTTTTTT,CASIGRVGEKLFF
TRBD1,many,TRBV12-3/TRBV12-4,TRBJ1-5,TGTGCCAGTGGGACCGGGACAGGGATAAGCAATCAGCCCCAGCATTTT,CASGTGTGISNQPQHF
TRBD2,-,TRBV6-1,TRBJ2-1,TGTGCCAGCAGCCGGGAGGCGGGGGGGAGGAATGAGCAGTTCTTC,CASSREAGGRNEQFF
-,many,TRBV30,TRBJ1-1,TGTGCCTGGATCGGGATTAGGAACACTGAAGCTTTCTTT,CAWIGIRNTEAFF
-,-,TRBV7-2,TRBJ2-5,TGTGTCAGCAGCTTCGGGTGGGAGACCCAGTACTTC,CVSSFGWETQYF
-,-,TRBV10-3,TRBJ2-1,TGTGCCATCAGTGAGGAGAAGGGGGGAGGGACGTCCAATGAGCAGTTCTTC,CAISEEKGGGTSNEQFF
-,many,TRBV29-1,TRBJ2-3,TGCAGCGTTGTTTCCTCTATCTCCACAGATACGCAGTATTTT,CSVVSSISTDTQYF
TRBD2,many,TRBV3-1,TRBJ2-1,TGTGCCAGCGGCATAATAGCGGGAGCGGACCCCTACAATGAGCAGTTCTTC,CASGIIAGADPYNEQFF
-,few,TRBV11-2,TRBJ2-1,TGTGCCAGCAGCTGGGGTGGGTTCTCCAATGAGCAGTTCTTC,CASSWGGFSNEQFF
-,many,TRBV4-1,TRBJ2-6,TGCGCCAGCAGCCAAGATCAAGCTGCTTACTCTGGGGCCAACGTCCTGACTTTC,CASSQDQAAYSGANVLTF
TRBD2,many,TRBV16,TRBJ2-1,TGTGCCAGCAGCCAAGAACTAGCGGGGAGGCAGTTCTTC,CASSQELAGRQFF
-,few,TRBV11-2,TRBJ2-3,TGTGCCAGCAGCTTATTAATTGGCGAGACGCAGTATTTT,CASSLLIGETQYF
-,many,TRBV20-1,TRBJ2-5,TGCAGTGCTAAAGAAACGGAGCACCCGAAAGAGACCCAGTACTTC,CSAKETEHPKETQYF
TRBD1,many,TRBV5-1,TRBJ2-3,TGCGCCAGCAGCTTGGAAGGGGGCCGCACAGATACGCAGTATTTT,CASSLEGGRTDTQYF
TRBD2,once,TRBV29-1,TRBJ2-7,TGCAGCGTTGAGGGGGGACTAGCGGGAAGCGAGCAGTACTTC,CSVEGGLAGSEQYF
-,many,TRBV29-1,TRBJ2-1,TGCAGCGTTGAGGAGTTCGGACAGCTCAATGAGCAGTTCTTC,CSVEEFGQLNEQFF